This T cell receptor beta chain is from a study of beta chain features in type 1 diabetes. This clone was observed a handful of times. With 6 bases removed from V and 3 bases from J, the gap between germline ends came to 14 bases. The CDR3 is 14 residues long. In germline, CDR1 is SGHRS, CDR2 YFSETQ. Per donor, one heparinised blood draw averaged about 116 mL. All of the isolated RNA was reverse transcribed, so expressed TCRB transcripts were sequenced. Produced via immunoSEQ multiplex PCR; TCRdb's table is partial and in-frame only. The data hold 200,000 to 250,000 clones, with 27% observed a single time.

This TCR derives from a man under 40 in good health. Sequencing used central memory CD4+ T cells from blood. The chain recombines TRBV5-1 with TRBJ2-3; D call uncertain. CDR3 sequence (DNA): TGCGCCAGCATGGAAGGCCTAGAGACAGATACGCAGTATTTT. This sequence encodes CASMEGLETDTQYF.